This paragraph reports one T cell receptor (beta chain). Its cognate antigen is unknown. The data originate from a study of cytotoxic CD8 clonotypes in ibrutinib-treated CLL. Study context: Results showed roughly 24 partial and 2 complete responses; following median approximately 69 months, approximately 15 remained remitted, roughly twelve advanced. Sequencing produced an average of roughly 270,000 productive templates and under 100,000 productive rearrangements per sample. Broader study findings: Clonality went up at the time of ibrutinib response, stayed stable in sustained remission, and later dropped back toward its baseline level at progression. Under therapy, public clonotypes either contracted or stayed stable, and they were uncommon.

Looked up from germline, CDR1 is SEHNR and CDR2 is FQNEAQ (reference sequence). This CDR3 is 17 amino acids long. V lost 5 bases to trimming and J lost 8 bases, with 25 bases between them. The assay was immunoSEQ multiplex PCR, and TCRdb's table has in-frame clones only and misses some. The table lists roughly 180,000 clones, about 72% of them singletons, with around an eighth in the top ten. Source: PBMCs, taken after 24 months of ibrutinib treatment. This clonotype was sampled from a human donor with chronic lymphocytic leukemia. V is TRBV7-9 and J is TRBJ2-1; D may correspond to TRBD1 or TRBD2 (6 bases each). CDR3 DNA: TGTGCCAGCAGCCCCCGGGGGAACCGGGGGCTTAGGGATGAGCAGTTCTTC. This gives the protein CASSPRGNRGLRDEQFF.